The T cell receptor (beta chain) described here comes from a study of control samples from healthy donors and cancer patients (dated by TCRdb to 2019 to 2021). The method behind the library was the immunoSEQ multiplex PCR assay. What TCRdb holds here is the immuneACCESS table cut down to in-frame rearrangements. Part of the clones is not present; checked against another copy, under half of the missing clones reflect an unresolved V gene, and the others are unexplained. The sample table lists roughly 92,000 clones, 85% to 90% of them with a count of one. The ten top clones hold 7.5% to 9% of the sample. With respect to this clone: Its antigen remains unidentified. Nothing much larger sits one base from this clone, and base qualities are not available.

CDR1 and CDR2, looked up from the germline V gene, are SGHRS and YFSETQ. The CDR3 goes from the cysteine to the phenylalanine over 16 residues. Only CDR3 DNA remains: 48 bases, in frame from the first base. Cut back by 4 bases and 0 bases, the V and J ends lie 11 bases apart. This TCR was sampled from a woman aged 55-75 years in good health. The source material was blood. The chain joins TRBV5-1 to TRBJ2-6; the D gene remains uncertain. Read as DNA, the sequence is TGCGCCAGCAGCCGGCAGGTCGTCTCTGGGGCCAACGTCCTGACTTTC. Translated, this gives CASSRQVVSGANVLTF.